This entry features one T cell receptor beta chain sequence. This CDR3 contains 13 residues. These data come from a study of blood T cell repertoires in COVID-19. Profiling relied on immunoSEQ multiplex PCR, and the TCRdb table lists in-frame clones only, not all of them. The repertoire holds a few hundred thousand clones, with roughly 88% as singletons. Sequences were obtained from PBMCs or T cells enriched from blood (not recorded which). This receptor was obtained from a woman younger than 35 who had been exposed to COVID-19. The J gene is TRBJ2-1, the V gene TRBV21-1; the table calls TRBD1, which could not be checked here. TRBV21-1 is classified as a pseudogene. This chain's CDR3 is CASRGGSSREQFF. The CDR3 bases are TGTGCCAGCCGAGGGGGCAGCAGTCGGGAGCAGTTCTTC.